The 15 T cell receptor beta chains in this list originate from one sample, sequenced in a study of T cells after yellow fever vaccination. From the 5' RACE reads, TCRdb called clonotypes with MiXCR, one entry per CDR3 protein. The table records 340,000 or so distinct CDR3 sequences, under 15% of them present only once. The material was CD4+ T cells sorted from PBMCs, obtained 15 days after the yellow fever booster vaccination. The receptors stem from a man between 18 and 29 years old who received the YFV17D yellow fever vaccine.

This clonotype was counted ten times or more. This chain links TRBV5-4 with TRBJ2-3; no clear D. From germline, CDR1 is SGHNT and CDR2 YYREEE (reference sequence). V lost 4 bases, J lost 0 bases, and 15 bases lay in between. The CDR3 spans 16 residues. The CDR3 nucleotides read TGTGCCAGCAGCGAACATACGGGCTTTAGCACAGATACGCAGTATTTT. This encodes CASSEHTGFSTDTQYF.

The rearrangement uses TRBV20-1 and TRBJ1-5; 10 nucleotides agree with TRBD1. From germline, CDR1 is DFQATT and CDR2 SNEGSKA (reference sequence). V lost 1 base, J lost 6 bases, and 3 bases stayed unmatched. This CDR3 has 14 amino acids. CDR3 region: CSARGTGGIQPQHF. DNA of the CDR3: TGCAGTGCTAGAGGGACAGGGGGGATTCAGCCCCAGCATTTT.

The genes are TRBV4-3 and TRBJ2-3, with 7 bases aligning to TRBD2. V trimming: 5 bases; J trimming: 6 bases; junction bases outside the gene matches: 14. The CDR3 extends over 16 amino acids. The germline V gene has CDR1 LGHNA and CDR2 YSLEER. CDR3 nucleotide sequence: TGCGCCAGCAGCGCACAAGCGGGGATTGGGGGGGATACGCAGTATTTT. This encodes CASSAQAGIGGDTQYF.

This chain links TRBV24-1 with TRBJ2-2, with D perhaps matching TRBD1 (6 bases). The germline V and J ends were trimmed by 3 bases and 4 bases, with 14 bases remaining between them. This CDR3 contains 16 residues. Germline values: CDR1 KGHDR, CDR2 SFDVKD. CDR3 coding DNA: TGTGCCACCAGTGATAATCCGGGGACACTCACCGGGGAGCTGTTTTTT. The encoded protein is CATSDNPGTLTGELFF.

There are a few counts of this clonotype. The chain employs TRBV2 and TRBJ2-1; 10 positions match TRBD1. Germline V gene data show CDR1 as SNHLY and CDR2 as FYNNEI. Trimming removed 4 bases from V and 6 bases from J; junction bases left unmatched: 6. The CDR3 is made up of 15 amino acids. CDR3: CASSAPGQGSNEQFF. CDR3 in DNA: TGTGCCAGCAGTGCTCCGGGACAGGGGAGCAATGAGCAGTTCTTC.

This clonotype occurred a few times. The chain is built from TRBV7-8 and TRBJ1-5, with TRBD1 identical over 8 bases. The germline CDR1 and CDR2 sequences are SGHVS and FQNEAQ. The CDR3 is made up of 18 amino acids. The trim removed 5 bases at V and 7 bases at J, leaving 19 bases unmatched. CDR3 region: CASSPIRGPDRGDQPQHF. The CDR3 DNA sequence: TGTGCCAGCAGCCCAATTAGGGGCCCAGACAGGGGTGACCAGCCCCAGCATTTT.

This clonotype was seen more than once but under ten times. J is TRBJ1-1 and V is TRBV2, with D unresolved. The CDR3 runs 13 residues. V was shortened by 6 bases and J by 0 bases, with 8 bases between the two germline ends. Per germline, CDR1 SNHLY and CDR2 FYNNEI. The CDR3 DNA follows: TGTGCCAGCAGGAAGCAGATGAACACTGAAGCTTTCTTT. This translates into CASRKQMNTEAFF.

In its sample, this clonotype was seen a few times. J is TRBJ2-1 and V is TRBV19; no definite D call. With 3 bases removed from V and 2 bases from J, the gap between germline ends came to 5 bases. Germline CDR1 reads LNHDA; CDR2 reads SQIVND (reference sequence). There are 13 residues in the CDR3. CDR3 DNA: TGTGCCAGTAGTATCGGGCCCTACAATGAGCAGTTCTTC. As protein: CASSIGPYNEQFF.

The chain employs TRBV18 and TRBJ2-7; no clear D gene. The CDR3 contains 13 residues. CDR1 and CDR2 from the germline V gene are KGHSH and LQKENI. Trimming took 3 bases from V and 3 from J, leaving 9 bases between them. In nucleotides, the CDR3 is TGTGCCAGCTCACCGGGTGGTTTCTACGAGCAGTACTTC. Its translation: CASSPGGFYEQYF.

The chain employs TRBV4-2 and TRBJ2-3; D unresolved. This CDR3 is 13 amino acids long. Trimming cost V 1 base and J 6 bases, with 8 bases left between them. CDR1 is LGHNA and CDR2 is YNFKEQ in the germline V gene. The CDR3 region has the DNA TGTGCCAGCAGCCAAGCTGAATGGGATACGCAGTATTTT. Its translation: CASSQAEWDTQYF.

The V and J genes are TRBV6-2 or TRBV6-3 and TRBJ1-1; 7 bases fit TRBD1. The CDR3 extends over 12 amino acids. CDR1 and CDR2 from the germline V gene are MNHEY and SVGEGT. The trim removed 10 bases at V and 7 bases at J, leaving 9 bases unmatched. CDR3 in amino acids: CATGRDRNEAFF. CDR3 nucleotide sequence: TGTGCCACCGGCCGGGACAGAAATGAAGCTTTCTTT.

This clonotype was observed a few times. The V and J genes are TRBV11-2 and TRBJ2-1, with 9 positions matching TRBD2. The ends lost 0 bases at V and 11 bases at J; junction bases unmatched: 5. CDR1 SGHAT and CDR2 FQNNGV come from the germline V gene. This CDR3 spans 14 amino acids. The CDR3: CASSLDRLAGKQFF. The CDR3 coding sequence is TGTGCCAGCAGCTTAGATCGGCTAGCGGGGAAGCAGTTCTTC.

The CDR3 DNA follows: TGTGCCAGCAGCCCATCAGCAGGTTTCTATAATTCACCCCTCCACTTT. Amino acids: CASSPSAGFYNSPLHF. The V call is TRBV4-2, the J call TRBJ1-6; D is undetermined. The CDR3 runs to 16 residues. The V and J ends lost 4 bases and 3 bases respectively, with 13 bases between them. Germline CDR1 is LGHNA and CDR2 is YNFKEQ.

V is TRBV19 and J is TRBJ2-3; D gene uncertain. CDR3 length: 15 residues. Germline V gives CDR1 LNHDA, CDR2 SQIVND (reference sequence). Trimming pared 4 bases from V and 0 bases from J, leaving 11 bases between. The chain's CDR3 is CASSKVTTSTDTQYF. DNA for the CDR3: TGTGCCAGTAGTAAGGTAACCACAAGCACAGATACGCAGTATTTT.

This clonotype was counted many times. The rearrangement links TRBV28 to TRBJ2-7; the D is unclear. Per germline, CDR1 MDHEN and CDR2 SYDVKM. The CDR3 extends over 13 amino acids. V was cut by 8 bases and J by 2 bases, with 13 bases left in between. CDR3 amino acids: CASFLGGAYEQYF. CDR3 coding DNA: TGTGCCAGCTTTCTAGGCGGAGCCTACGAGCAGTACTTC.